The 22 T cell receptor beta chains reported below all come from one sample, sequenced in a study of T-cell reconstitution after alpha-beta-depleted transplantation in children. Preparation of the TCRbeta library involved a method that used unique molecular identifiers. TCRdb re-called the PCR reads through MiXCR, storing one row per CDR3 protein. The sample comprises tens of thousands of distinct CDR3 sequences, 50% to 55% of which are singletons, and less than 45% rests with the top ten. Sequencing used peripheral blood, obtained before TCRalphabeta/CD19-depleted stem cell transplant. The origin of the receptors is a boy younger than two with SCID, due to receive a stem cell transplant.

Relative to its sample, this clonotype is medium-sized. The chain joins TRBV6-1 to TRBJ2-1; D not certain. Germline V gene data show CDR1 as MNHNS and CDR2 as SASEGT. The CDR3 contains 11 residues. With 6 bases removed from V and 4 bases from J, the gap between germline ends came to 4 bases. CDR3 loop: CASRGYNEQFF. The CDR3 DNA reads as TGTGCCAGCAGGGGGTACAATGAGCAGTTCTTC.

The chain is built from TRBV7-2 and TRBJ1-2; the D gene is possibly TRBD1 (5 bases). The CDR3 spans 14 residues. CDR1 SGHTA and CDR2 FQGNSA come from the germline V gene. V lost 1 base and J lost 7, with 13 bases in between. DNA of the CDR3: TGTGCCAGCAGCTTAGATCGCAGGGCTCCTGGCTACACCTTC. This translates into CASSLDRRAPGYTF.

The chain combines TRBV9 with TRBJ2-7; TRBD1 agrees at 9 bases. The germline CDR1 and CDR2 sequences are SGDLS and YYNGEE. There are 14 residues in the CDR3. V lost 3 bases and J lost 5; bases outside the gene matches: 6. The CDR3 nucleotides read TGTGCCAGCAGCGGCGGACAGGGGTGGAACGAGCAGTACTTC. Its protein product is CASSGGQGWNEQYF.

J is TRBJ1-3 and V is TRBV7-9; 8 nucleotides agree with TRBD1. V gave up 6 bases and J gave up 11 bases; unmatched junction bases: 9. Germline lookup yields CDR1 SEHNR and CDR2 FQNEAQ (reference sequence). CDR3 length: 13 amino acids. The CDR3 region has the DNA TGTGCCAGCAGTACCCAGGGGGCGAGCTCCATATATTTT. Its protein product is CASSTQGASSIYF.

The chain combines TRBV10-2 with TRBJ2-1; the D call may be TRBD1 or TRBD2 (6 bases each). The CDR3 covers 14 residues. Germline assignment: CDR1 WSHSY and CDR2 SAAADI. V was clipped by 7 bases and J by 3 bases, with 13 bases between them. DNA of the CDR3: TGCGCCAGCATAGTAGGGGGGCGCTACAATGAGCAGTTCTTC. It specifies CASIVGGRYNEQFF.

This chain joins TRBV15 and TRBJ1-2; 7 bases match TRBD1. This CDR3 has 13 residues. The junction had 7 bases not matched to a gene; V was cut back by 5 bases and J by 7 bases. Germline assignment: CDR1 LNHNV and CDR2 YYDKDF (reference sequence). The CDR3 is CATSPFQGGGYTF. As DNA, the CDR3 is TGTGCCACCAGCCCATTTCAGGGGGGTGGCTACACCTTC.

This sequence joins TRBV4-3 and TRBJ2-6; tentative D call: TRBD2 (6 bases). V was clipped by 4 bases and J by 1 base, with 14 bases between them. From germline, CDR1 is LGHNA and CDR2 YSLEER. The CDR3 runs 17 residues. In DNA, the CDR3 is TGCGCCAGCAGCCGTTACCTGGGGGGTTCTGGGGCCAACGTCCTGACTTTC. Translating gives CASSRYLGGSGANVLTF.

This clonotype was counted only a few times. The V call is TRBV3-1, the J call TRBJ2-1; 12 bases match TRBD2. In germline, CDR1 is LGHDT, CDR2 YNNKEL (reference sequence). J was trimmed by 13 bases and V by 4 bases; bases with no gene match: 11. This CDR3 contains 15 residues. The CDR3 nucleotides are TGTGCCAGCAGCCTACTCCCTACTAGCGGGGGGTTTCAGTTCTTC. This codes for CASSLLPTSGGFQFF.

Notes on this clonotype: Germline is not matched at one junction end, which may reflect a read error. V gene TRBV7-7 combines with J gene TRBJ2-7; D is uncertain. The CDR3 runs to 11 residues. Per the germline V gene, CDR1 is SSHAT and CDR2 is FNYEAQ (reference sequence). The CDR3 DNA is TGTGCTAGCAGCCCCCACTACGAGCAGTACTTC. It translates to CASSPHYEQYF.

This clonotype was found many times. The V call is TRBV10-3, the J call TRBJ2-7, with a possible D match to TRBD1 (6 bases). This CDR3 has 15 residues. The germline V and J ends were trimmed by 0 bases and 6 bases, with 15 bases remaining between them. CDR1 ENHRY and CDR2 SYGVKD come from the germline V gene. CDR3 coding DNA: TGTGCCATCAGTGAGTCGAATACAGGGTCGATCGAGCAGTACTTC. It codes for CAISESNTGSIEQYF.

This sequence joins TRBV12-3 or TRBV12-4 and TRBJ2-3; 7 bases align to TRBD2. J was trimmed by 2 bases and V by 4 bases; bases with no gene match: 6. This CDR3 region has 15 residues. This CDR3 is CASSWDGTNTDTQYF. The CDR3 DNA sequence: TGTGCCAGCAGTTGGGACGGGACTAACACAGATACGCAGTATTTT.

This chain links TRBV12-3 or TRBV12-4 with TRBJ2-1, with unresolved D. The CDR3 consists of 12 residues. V was shortened by 3 bases and J by 6 bases, with 6 bases between the two germline ends. CDR3: CASSLGSNEQFF. The CDR3 DNA reads as TGTGCCAGCAGTTTGGGATCCAATGAGCAGTTCTTC.

This clonotype was detected only a few times. V usage is TRBV20-1 and J usage is TRBJ2-3, with D uncertain. Germline lookup yields CDR1 DFQATT and CDR2 SNEGSKA (reference sequence). The germline V and J ends were trimmed by 3 bases and 0 bases, with 16 bases remaining between them. CDR3 length: 16 amino acids. The CDR3 protein is CSARIGSASSTDTQYF. As DNA, the CDR3 is TGCAGTGCTAGGATTGGCAGCGCTTCTAGCACAGATACGCAGTATTTT.

For the CDR3, the DNA is TGTGCCAGCAGCCTACGACAGGGGAACACTGAAGCTTTCTTT. It specifies CASSLRQGNTEAFF. The chain links TRBV7-2 to TRBJ1-1; 7 bases fit TRBD1. With 5 bases clipped from V and 1 base from J, the junction kept 4 bases outside the gene matches. This CDR3 spans 14 amino acids. Germline V lookup: CDR1 SGHTA, CDR2 FQGNSA.

The chain couples TRBV7-6 to TRBJ1-1, with D perhaps TRBD1 (6 bases). Germline CDR1 and CDR2: SGHVS and FNYEAQ. This CDR3 has 15 residues. Trimming left V 3 bases short and J 10 bases short, with 21 bases between. CDR3 sequence: CASSLGGAGALPAFF. The CDR3 nucleotides read TGTGCCAGCAGCTTGGGAGGGGCGGGGGCACTCCCAGCTTTCTTT.

The gene calls are TRBV7-6 and TRBJ2-3; D perhaps matches TRBD1 (7 bases). CDR1 SGHVS and CDR2 FNYEAQ come from the germline V gene. The CDR3 contains 14 residues. The V end lost 5 bases, the J end lost 1 base, and 10 bases lay between the germline ends. The CDR3: CASSQGGGTDTQYF. In DNA form, the CDR3 reads TGTGCCAGCAGCCAGGGGGGAGGCACAGATACGCAGTATTTT.

This chain connects TRBV20-1 to TRBJ1-6, with 10 nucleotides matching TRBD1. CDR1 and CDR2 (germline): DFQATT, SNEGSKA (reference sequence). V lost 0 bases and J lost 8; bases outside the gene matches: 4. The CDR3 is 15 amino acids. The CDR3 reads CSARDPGQGYSPLHF. The CDR3 bases are TGCAGTGCTAGAGATCCGGGACAGGGGTATTCACCCCTCCACTTT.

Written as DNA, the CDR3 is TGTGCCAGCTCGGGGACCGGGACAGAGTTCAATCAGCCCCAGCATTTT. It codes for CASSGTGTEFNQPQHF. The chain employs TRBV28 and TRBJ1-5, with TRBD1 matching over 7 bases. Germline CDR1 is MDHEN and CDR2 is SYDVKM. V was pared by 8 bases and J by 3 bases, with 13 bases of the junction left unmatched. The CDR3 has 16 amino acids.

This clonotype was picked up a small number of times. The J gene is TRBJ2-3, the V gene TRBV6-1, with 7 nucleotides matching TRBD1. V lost 8 bases, J lost 2 bases, and 4 bases stayed unmatched. This CDR3 contains 13 residues. Per the germline V gene, CDR1 is MNHNS and CDR2 is SASEGT. DNA for the CDR3: TGTGCCAGCGAGGGACAGAACACAGATACGCAGTATTTT. This codes for CASEGQNTDTQYF.

V is TRBV5-1 and J is TRBJ2-7, with 7 nucleotides matching TRBD1. CDR1 is SGHRS and CDR2 is YFSETQ in the germline V gene. CDR3 length: 13 amino acids. V shed 3 bases, J shed 1 base, and the junction held 1 base outside the gene matches. The DNA for the CDR3 is TGCGCCAGCAGCTGGGGACAGTCCTACGAGCAGTACTTC. It yields the protein CASSWGQSYEQYF.

This clonotype showed up many times. This chain uses TRBV7-9 with TRBJ1-2; 7 nucleotides align to TRBD1. The CDR3 loop spans 13 amino acids. Germline CDR1 SEHNR, CDR2 FQNEAQ (reference sequence). V lost 1 base, J lost 14 bases, and 10 bases stayed unmatched. The CDR3 region is CASSLEGTVGKTF. DNA of the CDR3: TGTGCCAGCAGCTTAGAAGGGACAGTGGGGAAGACCTTC.

This clonotype was seen a handful of times. The chain's CDR3 is CASSPPSPEAFF. The CDR3 DNA reads TGTGCCAGCAGCCCGCCTTCACCTGAAGCTTTCTTT. This sequence joins TRBV7-2 and TRBJ1-1; D is undetermined. The CDR3 runs 12 residues. Germline V CDR1 and CDR2: SGHTA, FQGNSA. Deletions cut 5 bases from V and 6 bases from J, with 10 bases between.